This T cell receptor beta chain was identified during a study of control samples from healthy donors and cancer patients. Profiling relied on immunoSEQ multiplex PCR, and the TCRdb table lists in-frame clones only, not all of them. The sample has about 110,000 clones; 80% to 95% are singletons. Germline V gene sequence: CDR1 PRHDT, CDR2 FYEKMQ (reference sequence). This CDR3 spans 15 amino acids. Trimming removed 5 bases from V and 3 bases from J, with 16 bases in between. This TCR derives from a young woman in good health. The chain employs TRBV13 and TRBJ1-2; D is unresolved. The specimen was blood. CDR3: CASSPLRAGDYGYTF. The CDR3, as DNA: TGTGCCAGCAGCCCCCTGCGGGCGGGAGACTATGGCTACACCTTC.